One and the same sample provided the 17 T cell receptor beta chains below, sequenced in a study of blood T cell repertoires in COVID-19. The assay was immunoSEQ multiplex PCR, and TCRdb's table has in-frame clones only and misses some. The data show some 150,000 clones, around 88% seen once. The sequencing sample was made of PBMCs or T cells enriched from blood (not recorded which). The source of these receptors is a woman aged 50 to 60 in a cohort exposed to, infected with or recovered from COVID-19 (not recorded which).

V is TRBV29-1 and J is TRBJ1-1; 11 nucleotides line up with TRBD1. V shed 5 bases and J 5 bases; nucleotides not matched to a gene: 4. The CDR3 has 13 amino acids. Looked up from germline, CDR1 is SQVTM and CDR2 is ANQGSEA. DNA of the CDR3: TGCAGCGTTATCCGGGACAGGGGGACTGAAGCTTTCTTT. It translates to CSVIRDRGTEAFF.

The DNA for the CDR3 is TGTGCCATCAGTGAATCAGGGATAGGTGGCTACACCTTC. Encoded protein: CAISESGIGGYTF. The genes are TRBV10-3 and TRBJ1-2; D possibly corresponds to TRBD1 (5 bases). Per the germline V gene, CDR1 is ENHRY and CDR2 is SYGVKD. The CDR3 extends over 13 amino acids. V lost 3 bases, J lost 7 bases, and 12 bases lay in between.

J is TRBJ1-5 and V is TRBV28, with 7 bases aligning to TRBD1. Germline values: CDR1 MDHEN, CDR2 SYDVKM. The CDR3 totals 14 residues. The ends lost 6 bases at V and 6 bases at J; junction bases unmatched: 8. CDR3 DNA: TGTGCCAGCAGGGTAGGGGGCGAGGTTCAGCCCCAGCATTTT. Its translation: CASRVGGEVQPQHF. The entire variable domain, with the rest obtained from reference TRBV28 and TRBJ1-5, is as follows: DVKVTQSSRYLVKRTGEKVFLECVQDMDHENMFWYRQDPGLGLRLIYFSYDVKMKEKGDIPEGYSVSREKKERFSLILESASTNQTSMYLCASRVGGEVQPQHFGDGTRLSIL.

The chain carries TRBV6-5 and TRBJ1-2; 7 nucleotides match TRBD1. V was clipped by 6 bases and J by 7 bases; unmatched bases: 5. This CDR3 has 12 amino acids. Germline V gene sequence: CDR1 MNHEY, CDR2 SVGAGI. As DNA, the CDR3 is TGTGCCAGCAGCAGACAGGGTTCTGGCTACACCTTC. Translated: CASSRQGSGYTF.

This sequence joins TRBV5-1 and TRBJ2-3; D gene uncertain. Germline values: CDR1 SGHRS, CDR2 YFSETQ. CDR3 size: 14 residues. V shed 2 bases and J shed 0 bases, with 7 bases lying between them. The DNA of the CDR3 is TGCGCCAGCAGCTTTCAGGATAGCACAGATACGCAGTATTTT. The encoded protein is CASSFQDSTDTQYF.

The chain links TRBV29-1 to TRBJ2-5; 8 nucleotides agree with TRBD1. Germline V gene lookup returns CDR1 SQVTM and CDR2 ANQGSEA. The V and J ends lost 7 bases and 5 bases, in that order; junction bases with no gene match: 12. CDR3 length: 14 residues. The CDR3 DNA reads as TGCAGCGCCCGAAGGGGACAGGAGGATGAGACCCAGTACTTC. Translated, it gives CSARRGQEDETQYF.

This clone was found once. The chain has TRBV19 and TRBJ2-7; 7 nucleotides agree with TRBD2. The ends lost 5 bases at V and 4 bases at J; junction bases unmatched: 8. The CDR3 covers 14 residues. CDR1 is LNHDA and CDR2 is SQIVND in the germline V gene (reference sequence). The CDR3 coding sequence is TGTGCCAGTAGTGACGGGGGAGGGCCTTACGAGCAGTACTTC. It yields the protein CASSDGGGPYEQYF. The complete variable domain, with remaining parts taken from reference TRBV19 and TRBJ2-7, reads DGGITQSPKYLFRKEGQNVTLSCEQNLNHDAMYWYRQDPGQGLRLIYYSQIVNDFQKGDIAEGYSVSREKKESFPLTVTSAQKNPTAFYLCASSDGGGPYEQYFGPGTRLTVT.

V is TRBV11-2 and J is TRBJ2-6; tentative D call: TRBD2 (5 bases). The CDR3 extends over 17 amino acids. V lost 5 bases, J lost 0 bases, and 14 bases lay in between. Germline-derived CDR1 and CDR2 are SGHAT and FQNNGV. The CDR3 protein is CASSHGVNSSGANVLTF. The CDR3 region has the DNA TGTGCCAGCAGCCACGGGGTCAACAGCTCTGGGGCCAACGTCCTGACTTTC.

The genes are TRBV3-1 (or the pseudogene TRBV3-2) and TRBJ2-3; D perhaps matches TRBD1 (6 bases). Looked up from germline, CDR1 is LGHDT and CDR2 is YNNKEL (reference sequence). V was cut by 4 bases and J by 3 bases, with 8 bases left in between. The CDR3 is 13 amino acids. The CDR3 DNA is TGTGCCAGCAGCCCAACAGGGACAGATACGCAGTATTTT. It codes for CASSPTGTDTQYF.

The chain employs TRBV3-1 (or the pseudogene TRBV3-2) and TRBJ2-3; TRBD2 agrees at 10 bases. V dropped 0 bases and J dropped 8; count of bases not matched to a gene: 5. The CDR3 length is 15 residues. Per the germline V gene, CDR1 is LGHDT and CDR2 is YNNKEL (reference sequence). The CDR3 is CASSQDLLAGTTQYF. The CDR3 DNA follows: TGTGCCAGCAGCCAAGATCTACTAGCGGGGACTACGCAGTATTTT.

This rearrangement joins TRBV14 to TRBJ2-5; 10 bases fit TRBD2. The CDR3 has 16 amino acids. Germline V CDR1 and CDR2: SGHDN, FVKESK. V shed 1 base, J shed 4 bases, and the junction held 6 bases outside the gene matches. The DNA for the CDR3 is TGTGCCAGCAGCCAAGGGCCCCGACTAGCGGGAGAGACCCAGTACTTC. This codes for CASSQGPRLAGETQYF.

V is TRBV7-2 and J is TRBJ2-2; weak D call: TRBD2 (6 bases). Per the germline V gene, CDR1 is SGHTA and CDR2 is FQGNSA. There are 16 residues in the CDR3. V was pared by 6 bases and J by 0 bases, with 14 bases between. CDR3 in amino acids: CASRRFGGANTGELFF. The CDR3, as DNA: TGTGCCAGCAGGCGGTTCGGGGGAGCGAACACCGGGGAGCTGTTTTTT.

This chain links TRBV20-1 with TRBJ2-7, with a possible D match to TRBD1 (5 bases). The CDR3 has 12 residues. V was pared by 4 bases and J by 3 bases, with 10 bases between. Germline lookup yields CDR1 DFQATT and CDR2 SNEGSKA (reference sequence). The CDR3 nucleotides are TGCAGTGCTACTGACAGAAGCTACGAGCAGTACTTC. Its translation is CSATDRSYEQYF.

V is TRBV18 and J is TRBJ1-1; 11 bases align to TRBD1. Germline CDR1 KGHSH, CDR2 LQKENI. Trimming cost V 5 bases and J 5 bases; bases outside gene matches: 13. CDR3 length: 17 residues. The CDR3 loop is CASSLRAPGQGGTEAFF. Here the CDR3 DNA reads TGTGCCAGCTCATTAAGAGCACCGGGACAGGGGGGTACTGAAGCTTTCTTT.

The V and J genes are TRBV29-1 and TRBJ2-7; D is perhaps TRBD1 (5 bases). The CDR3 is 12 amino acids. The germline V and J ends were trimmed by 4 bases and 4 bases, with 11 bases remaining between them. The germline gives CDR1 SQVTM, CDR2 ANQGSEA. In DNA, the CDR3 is TGCAGCGTTGCAGGGATTGAATACGAGCAGTACTTC. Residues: CSVAGIEYEQYF.

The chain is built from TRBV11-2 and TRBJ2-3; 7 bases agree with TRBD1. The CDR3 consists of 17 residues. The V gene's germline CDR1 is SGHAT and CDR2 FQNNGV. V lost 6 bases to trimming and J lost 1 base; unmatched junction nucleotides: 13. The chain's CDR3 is CASRNSPTGIGTDTQYF. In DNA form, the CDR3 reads TGTGCCAGCAGAAACTCCCCGACAGGGATCGGCACAGATACGCAGTATTTT.

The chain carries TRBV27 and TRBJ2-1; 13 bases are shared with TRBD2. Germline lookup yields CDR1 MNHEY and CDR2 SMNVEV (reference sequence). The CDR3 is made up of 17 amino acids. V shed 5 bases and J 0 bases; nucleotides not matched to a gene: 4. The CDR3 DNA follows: TGTGCCAGCAGTCAACTAGCGGGAGGGCCCTCCTACAATGAGCAGTTCTTC. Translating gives CASSQLAGGPSYNEQFF.